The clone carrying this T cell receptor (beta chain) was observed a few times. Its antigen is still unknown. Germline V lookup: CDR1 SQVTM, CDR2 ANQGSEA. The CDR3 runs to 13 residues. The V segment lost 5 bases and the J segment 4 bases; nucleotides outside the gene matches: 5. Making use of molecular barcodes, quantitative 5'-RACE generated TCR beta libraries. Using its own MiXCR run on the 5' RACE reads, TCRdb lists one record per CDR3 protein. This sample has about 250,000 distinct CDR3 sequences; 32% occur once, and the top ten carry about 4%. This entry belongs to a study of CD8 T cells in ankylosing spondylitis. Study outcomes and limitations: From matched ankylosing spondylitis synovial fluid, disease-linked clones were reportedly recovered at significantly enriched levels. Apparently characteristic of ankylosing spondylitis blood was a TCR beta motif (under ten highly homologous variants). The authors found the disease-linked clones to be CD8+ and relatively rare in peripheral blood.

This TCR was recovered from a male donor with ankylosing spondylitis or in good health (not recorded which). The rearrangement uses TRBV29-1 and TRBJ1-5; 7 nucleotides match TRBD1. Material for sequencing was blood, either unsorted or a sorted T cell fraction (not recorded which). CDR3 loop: CSVSYRGNQPQHF. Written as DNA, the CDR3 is TGCAGCGTTTCCTACAGGGGTAATCAGCCCCAGCATTTT.